Presented here are 27 T cell receptor beta chains from one specimen sequenced in a study of blood T cell repertoires in COVID-19. Using immunoSEQ multiplex PCR, the repertoire was profiled, and TCRdb retains in-frame clones only, with some absent. The sample consists of hundreds of thousands of clones, about 88% of them appearing once. Sequenced input: PBMCs or T cells enriched from blood (not recorded which). The receptors were sampled from a woman between 55 and 75 years old who had recovered from COVID-19.

The chain combines TRBV11-2 with TRBJ2-1, with 14 bases matching TRBD2. V lost 5 bases to trimming and J lost 4 bases; unmatched junction nucleotides: 1. There are 15 residues in the CDR3. Germline assignment: CDR1 SGHAT and CDR2 FQNNGV. The DNA of the CDR3 is TGTGCCAGCAGCCGGACTAGCGGGGGGTACAATGAGCAGTTCTTC. Translating it yields CASSRTSGGYNEQFF.

This clone was seen once. CDR3 sequence: CASSQRDRGANEQFF. CDR3 in DNA: TGTGCCAGCAGCCAGAGGGACAGGGGGGCCAATGAGCAGTTCTTC. The chain links TRBV4-2 to TRBJ2-1; 11 nucleotides agree with TRBD1. Losses at the gene ends were 3 bases for V and 6 bases for J; bases not matched to a gene: 4. The CDR3 loop spans 15 amino acids. CDR1 is LGHNA and CDR2 is YNFKEQ in the germline V gene.

The chain couples TRBV5-1 to TRBJ1-1, with D possibly TRBD1 on 6 matching bases. The ends were cut back, 3 bases at V and 1 base at J, with 13 bases in the middle. CDR3 length equals 15 residues. Germline V gene sequence: CDR1 SGHRS, CDR2 YFSETQ. CDR3 sequence: CASSSFGTPNTEAFF. The CDR3 bases are TGCGCCAGCAGCTCGTTCGGGACACCGAACACTGAAGCTTTCTTT.

The V gene is TRBV2, the J gene TRBJ2-2, with 7 bases fitting TRBD1. The CDR3 consists of 15 residues. Germline lookup yields CDR1 SNHLY and CDR2 FYNNEI. The V segment lost 1 base and the J segment 5 bases; nucleotides outside the gene matches: 4. In nucleotides, the CDR3 is TGTGCCAGCAGTGAAGTACACAGGGGAACCGGGGAGCTGTTTTTT. It specifies CASSEVHRGTGELFF.

The CDR3 DNA follows: TGTGCCAGCAGCCCCGGCGAACTAGCGGGATTCAAAGAGACCCAGTACTTC. Translation: CASSPGELAGFKETQYF. The genes are TRBV3-1 (or the pseudogene TRBV3-2) and TRBJ2-5; 10 positions agree with TRBD2. Germline lookup yields CDR1 LGHDT and CDR2 YNNKEL (reference sequence). The CDR3 has 17 amino acids. V dropped 4 bases and J dropped 3; count of bases not matched to a gene: 11.

This chain links TRBV5-8 with TRBJ1-6; tentative D call: TRBD1 (5 bases). This CDR3 spans 17 amino acids. V lost 2 bases, J lost 2 bases, and 14 bases lay in between. The germline CDR1 and CDR2 sequences are SGHTS and YDEGEE. Here the CDR3 DNA reads TGTGCCAGCAGCTTAACGCCCCAGACAGCCTATAATTCACCCCTCCACTTT. Translated, it gives CASSLTPQTAYNSPLHF.

The chain links TRBV6-1 to TRBJ2-7; 9 positions agree with TRBD2. The CDR3 consists of 17 residues. The V and J ends lost 4 bases and 1 base, in that order; junction bases with no gene match: 11. In germline, CDR1 is MNHNS, CDR2 SASEGT. Here the CDR3 DNA reads TGTGCCAGCAGTGGTCCAATAACTAGCGGGCGTTCCTACGAGCAGTACGTC. Its translation: CASSGPITSGRSYEQYV.

The chain combines TRBV7-9 with TRBJ2-3; 9 bases line up with TRBD2. Unmatched junction bases numbered 13, after V lost 3 bases and J lost 0 bases. Germline lookup yields CDR1 SEHNR and CDR2 FQNEAQ (reference sequence). This CDR3 comprises 19 residues. CDR3 region: CASSFGTGAGGLSTDTQYF. In nucleotides, the CDR3 is TGTGCCAGCAGCTTCGGAACGGGAGCGGGGGGCCTTAGCACAGATACGCAGTATTTT.

This clone turned up a few times. The rearrangement links TRBV7-2 to TRBJ2-2, with 10 bases aligning to TRBD1. Germline-derived CDR1 and CDR2 are SGHTA and FQGNSA. The CDR3 covers 15 residues. V lost 5 bases to trimming and J lost 5 bases; unmatched junction nucleotides: 5. For the CDR3, the DNA is TGTGCCAGCAGCACCCGGGACAGGGGAACCGGGGAGCTGTTTTTT. This codes for CASSTRDRGTGELFF.

The chain uses TRBV5-1 and TRBJ1-1; no clear D. CDR1 is SGHRS and CDR2 is YFSETQ in the germline V gene. Between the trimmed V and J ends, which lost 0 bases and 0 bases, there was a span of 9 bases. CDR3 size: 15 residues. As DNA, the CDR3 is TGCGCCAGCAGCTTGGAGCCAACCATGAACACTGAAGCTTTCTTT. Protein sequence: CASSLEPTMNTEAFF.

The chain employs TRBV6-5 and TRBJ2-7; TRBD1 aligns across 7 bases. The V and J ends lost 6 bases and 7 bases, in that order; junction bases with no gene match: 9. From germline, CDR1 is MNHEY and CDR2 SVGAGI. CDR3 length equals 13 residues. For the CDR3, the DNA is TGTGCCAGCAGAATGGCAGGGGGAAATGAGCAGTACTTC. Amino acid sequence: CASRMAGGNEQYF.

The gene calls are TRBV6-5 and TRBJ1-4; maybe TRBD1 (6 bases). Germline CDR1 is MNHEY and CDR2 is SVGAGI. V was pared by 6 bases and J by 7 bases, with 12 bases between. The CDR3 consists of 13 residues. CDR3 sequence: CASRDSPSEKLFF. CDR3 coding DNA: TGTGCCAGCAGGGACAGCCCGAGTGAAAAACTGTTTTTT.

This clone was seen a single time. V gene TRBV19 combines with J gene TRBJ1-5; no clear D gene. This CDR3 spans 16 amino acids. Germline CDR1 and CDR2: LNHDA and SQIVND (reference sequence). Trimming left V 4 bases short and J 4 bases short, with 17 bases between. CDR3 sequence: CASSTGEAGANQPQHF. In DNA form, the CDR3 reads TGTGCCAGTAGTACGGGAGAGGCAGGAGCTAATCAGCCCCAGCATTTT.

V usage is TRBV2 and J usage is TRBJ2-2; TRBD1 matches at 8 bases. Germline trimming cut 6 bases from V and 7 bases from J; bases unmatched to any gene: 13. The CDR3 loop spans 16 amino acids. Germline loops: CDR1 SNHLY, CDR2 FYNNEI. The CDR3 reads CASSDRPGGADGELFF. Here the CDR3 DNA reads TGTGCCAGCAGCGACAGACCAGGGGGCGCGGACGGGGAGCTGTTTTTT.

This clone appeared a single time. V and J are TRBV19 and TRBJ1-6; D might be TRBD1 (6 bases). The CDR3 is made up of 17 amino acids. V lost 4 bases and J lost 5, with 18 bases in between. CDR1 and CDR2 from the germline V gene are LNHDA and SQIVND (reference sequence). DNA of the CDR3: TGTGCCAGTAGTACCTCCCGTCGGGGGGCTAATAATTCACCCCTCCACTTT. It is translated as CASSTSRRGANNSPLHF.

The V gene is TRBV10-3, the J gene TRBJ2-2, with 7 bases lining up with TRBD1. In germline, CDR1 is ENHRY, CDR2 SYGVKD. The CDR3 sequence is 14 residues long. The V and J ends lost 10 bases and 3 bases, in that order; junction bases with no gene match: 8. CDR3 in amino acids: CATRTGADTGELFF. The CDR3 nucleotides are TGTGCCACTCGGACAGGAGCGGACACCGGGGAGCTGTTTTTT.

This chain joins TRBV10-3 and TRBJ2-7; 10 bases are a match to TRBD1. J was trimmed by 2 bases and V by 5 bases; bases with no gene match: 6. CDR1 and CDR2 from the germline V gene are ENHRY and SYGVKD. The length of the CDR3 is 15 residues. This CDR3 reads CAISLGGTGAYEQYV. The DNA of the CDR3 is TGTGCCATCAGTTTGGGCGGGACAGGGGCCTACGAGCAGTACGTC.

The chain recombines TRBV10-1 with TRBJ2-5; perhaps TRBD1 as D (6 bases). Germline values: CDR1 WNHNN, CDR2 SYGVQD (reference sequence). The CDR3 runs 14 residues. V was trimmed by 0 bases and J by 6 bases, leaving 11 bases between them. Here the CDR3 reads CASSESGTGKTQYF. CDR3 sequence (DNA): TGCGCCAGCAGTGAGTCGGGAACAGGGAAGACCCAGTACTTC.

This clone was picked up a small number of times. The chain uses TRBV5-1 and TRBJ1-6; D gene uncertain. This CDR3 has 16 residues. The V and J ends lost 0 bases and 1 base respectively, with 8 bases between them. CDR1 and CDR2 (germline): SGHRS, YFSETQ. CDR3: CASSLGLRSYNSPLHF. The CDR3 DNA is TGCGCCAGCAGCTTGGGCTTGAGGTCCTATAATTCACCCCTCCACTTT.

V gene TRBV9 combines with J gene TRBJ2-3; unclear D gene. CDR1 SGDLS and CDR2 YYNGEE come from the germline V gene. CDR3 length: 14 amino acids. V gave up 1 base and J gave up 2 bases, with 8 bases separating them. CDR3 amino acids: CASSVFADTDTQYF. CDR3 DNA: TGTGCCAGCAGCGTATTCGCAGACACAGATACGCAGTATTTT.

V gene TRBV7-8 combines with J gene TRBJ1-3; D gene uncertain. Between the trimmed V and J ends, which lost 7 bases and 0 bases, there was a span of 10 bases. This CDR3 comprises 14 residues. The germline V gene encodes CDR1 SGHVS and CDR2 FQNEAQ. The CDR3 loop reads CASKLGSSGNTIYF. The CDR3 nucleotides read TGTGCCAGCAAGCTCGGGTCCTCTGGAAACACCATATATTTT.

V gene TRBV7-2 combines with J gene TRBJ1-1; D gene unclear. With 4 bases removed from V and 2 bases from J, the gap between germline ends came to 14 bases. The CDR3 runs to 15 residues. The germline V gene has CDR1 SGHTA and CDR2 FQGNSA. CDR3 loop: CASSSPAAGNTEAFF. The CDR3 nucleotides read TGTGCCAGCAGCTCCCCCGCGGCGGGAAACACTGAAGCTTTCTTT.

This sequence joins TRBV7-8 and TRBJ1-2, with a possible D match to TRBD1 (5 bases). Germline V CDR1 and CDR2: SGHVS, FQNEAQ. The length of the CDR3 is 17 residues. V was cut by 5 bases and J by 3 bases, with 22 bases left in between. The CDR3: CASSPKLLGTGDYGYTF. In nucleotides, the CDR3 is TGTGCCAGCAGCCCCAAACTTTTAGGGACGGGGGACTATGGCTACACCTTC.

The V call is TRBV29-1, the J call TRBJ1-1, with 11 bases that match TRBD1. Germline CDR1 reads SQVTM; CDR2 reads ANQGSEA. V lost 3 bases and J lost 3; bases outside the gene matches: 6. The CDR3 runs to 15 residues. The CDR3 DNA sequence: TGCAGCGTTGAGAGGACAGGGGGCGGGTACACTGAAGCTTTCTTT. Translated: CSVERTGGGYTEAFF. The variable domain in full, completed from reference TRBV29-1 and TRBJ1-1, reads SAVISQKPSRDICQRGTSLTIQCQVDSQVTMMFWYRQQPGQSLTLIATANQGSEATYESGFVIDKFPISRPNLTFSTLTVSNMSPEDSSIYLCSVERTGGGYTEAFFGQGTRLTVV.

This chain connects TRBV29-1 to TRBJ1-3; D not certain. From germline, CDR1 is SQVTM and CDR2 ANQGSEA. Trimming left V 3 bases short and J 0 bases short, with 6 bases between. This CDR3 region has 13 residues. The CDR3 DNA follows: TGCAGCGTTGAGTCGAGCTCTGGAAACACCATATATTTT. Its translation is CSVESSSGNTIYF.

This chain joins TRBV6-1 and TRBJ2-5, with TRBD2 matching over 9 bases. The CDR3 covers 15 residues. Germline CDR1 reads MNHNS; CDR2 reads SASEGT. The trim removed 2 bases at V and 4 bases at J, leaving 5 bases unmatched. The CDR3 region is CASSEWTSERETQYF. CDR3 DNA sequence: TGTGCCAGCAGTGAATGGACTAGCGAAAGAGAGACCCAGTACTTC.

J is TRBJ1-6 and V is TRBV27; D gene uncertain. CDR1 is MNHEY and CDR2 is SMNVEV in the germline V gene (reference sequence). CDR3 length: 16 residues. V was clipped by 2 bases and J by 0 bases, with 8 bases between them. CDR3 residues: CASSLTPSSYNSPLHF. The CDR3 DNA reads as TGTGCCAGCAGTTTAACACCCAGCTCCTATAATTCACCCCTCCACTTT.